This TCR beta chain was captured in a study of vaccination and CD4 T cells after COVID-19. About the study: Nasal swab PCR had shown SARS-CoV-2 positivity in the convalescent patients (roughly 10 mild cases, one severe case). SARS-CoV-2, HCoV-NL63, HCoV-OC43 and HCoV-229E supplied the overlapping spike peptides used to stimulate cells. Six males and four females constituted the convalescent cohort, two of whom were Hispanic.

Noted treatment: approximately 11-day PBMC culture with coronavirus spike peptide pools or control peptides (ViraFEST assay). This clonotype is classed as medium-sized (0.01 to 0.1%). Its antigen is unknown. Cultured CD4+ T cells had their DNA profiled by the Oncomine TCR Beta short-read assay. TCRdb re-called the PCR reads with MiXCR, one entry per CDR3 protein. The table lists several thousand distinct CDR3 sequences, roughly 21% of them singletons. General study results and limits: Recorded median SARS-CoV-2-reactive clonotype numbers increased from about 20 to 38 without reaching significance.

The clonotype comes from a human donor who had recovered from COVID-19. Source material: CD4+ T cells from blood, cultured in vitro.

CDR3: CSAQGQGRWTEAFF. As DNA, the CDR3 is TGCAGTGCCCAGGGACAGGGGAGATGGACTGAAGCTTTCTTT. The V and J genes are TRBV20-1 and TRBJ1-1; 10 bases are a match to TRBD1. V shed 6 bases, J shed 5 bases, and the junction held 9 bases outside the gene matches. The CDR3 loop spans 14 amino acids. Germline-derived CDR1 and CDR2 are DFQATT and SNEGSKA (reference sequence).